This record looks at one T cell receptor (beta chain) sequence and its context. These data are taken from a study of blood T cell repertoires in COVID-19. In the source study's methods: Reference gene primer amplification in the assay estimated nucleated cell counts. The protocol was immunoSEQ multiplex PCR, while the TCRdb copy is restricted to in-frame clones and leaves out a portion. For V, J and clone size, that table is used; D and trimming come from the DNA. Of about 360,000 clones in the sample, approximately 86% were seen once. CDR3 length: 14 amino acids. Germline V gene lookup returns CDR1 SGDLS and CDR2 YYNGEE. V shed 3 bases and J shed 0 bases, with 8 bases lying between them. The Seattle site enrolled patients during active infection and followed them longitudinally.

The source material was peripheral blood. This chain connects TRBV9 to TRBJ2-3; possibly TRBD1 for D (5 bases). The origin of this receptor is a woman aged 60-70 years with COVID-19, enrolled during active disease. In nucleotides, the CDR3 is TGTGCCAGCAGCGCCAGGACAAGCACAGATACGCAGTATTTT. Translation gives CASSARTSTDTQYF.